This T cell receptor beta chain stems from a study of radiotherapy plus CTLA-4 blockade in lung cancer. Whole-study findings and limits: Some TCR clones had been derived from tumors. These clones expanded in peripheral blood after radiotherapy plus ipilimumab.

Comments on this clone: The antigen is not known.

This CDR3 has 21 amino acids. The ends lost 5 bases at V and 0 bases at J; junction bases unmatched: 21. Germline V gene lookup returns CDR1 LNHDA and CDR2 SQIVND (reference sequence). TCRdb's table, derived via immunoSEQ multiplex PCR, lists solely in-frame clones and lacks some. The sample has about 54,000 clones; 70% to 85% are singletons. The chain has TRBV19 and TRBJ1-5, with 8 bases aligning to TRBD1. The sample in question was peripheral blood, obtained from a patient treated with radiotherapy plus ipilimumab. This receptor was obtained from a human donor with non-small cell lung cancer who had a partial response to radiotherapy plus ipilimumab. CDR3 amino acids: CASSSRGDRQGAANSNQPQHF. The CDR3 DNA sequence: TGTGCCAGTAGTTCCCGGGGAGATAGGCAGGGGGCAGCGAATAGCAATCAGCCCCAGCATTTT.